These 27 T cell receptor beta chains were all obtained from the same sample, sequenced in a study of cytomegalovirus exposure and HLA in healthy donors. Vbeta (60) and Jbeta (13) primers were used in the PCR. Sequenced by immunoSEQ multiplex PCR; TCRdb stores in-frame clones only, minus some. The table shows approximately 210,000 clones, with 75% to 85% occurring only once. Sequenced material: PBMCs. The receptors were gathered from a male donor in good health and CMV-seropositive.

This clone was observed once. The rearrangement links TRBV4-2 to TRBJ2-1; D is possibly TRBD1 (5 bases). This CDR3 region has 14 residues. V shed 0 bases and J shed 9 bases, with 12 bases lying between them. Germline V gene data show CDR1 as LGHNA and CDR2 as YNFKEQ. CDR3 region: CASSQDSTQGEQFF. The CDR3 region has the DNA TGTGCCAGCAGCCAAGATAGTACCCAGGGTGAGCAGTTCTTC.

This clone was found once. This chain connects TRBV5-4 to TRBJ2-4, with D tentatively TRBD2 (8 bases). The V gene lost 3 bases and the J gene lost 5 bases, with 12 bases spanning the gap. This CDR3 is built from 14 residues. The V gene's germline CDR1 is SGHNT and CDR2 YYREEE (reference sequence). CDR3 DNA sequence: TGTGCCAGCAGCTCGGGGGGGACAGAAAACATTCAGTACTTC. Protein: CASSSGGTENIQYF.

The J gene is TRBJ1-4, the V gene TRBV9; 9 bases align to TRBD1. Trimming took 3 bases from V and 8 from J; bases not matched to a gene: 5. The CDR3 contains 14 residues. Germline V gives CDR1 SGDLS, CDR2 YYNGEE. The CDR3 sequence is CASSAGTGREKLFF. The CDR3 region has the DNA TGTGCCAGCAGCGCCGGGACAGGGAGGGAAAAACTGTTTTTT.

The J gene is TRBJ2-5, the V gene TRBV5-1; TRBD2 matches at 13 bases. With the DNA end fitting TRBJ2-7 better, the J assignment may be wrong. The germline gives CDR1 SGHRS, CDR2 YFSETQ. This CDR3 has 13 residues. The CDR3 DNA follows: TGCGCCAGCGGGACTAGCGGGATATCCGAGCAGTACTTC. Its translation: CASGTSGISEQYF.

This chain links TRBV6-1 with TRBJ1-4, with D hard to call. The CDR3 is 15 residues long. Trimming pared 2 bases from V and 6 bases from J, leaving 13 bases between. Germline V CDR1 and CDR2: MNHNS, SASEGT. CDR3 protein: CASSERVQIDEKLFF. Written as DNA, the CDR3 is TGTGCCAGCAGTGAACGGGTGCAGATAGATGAAAAACTGTTTTTT.

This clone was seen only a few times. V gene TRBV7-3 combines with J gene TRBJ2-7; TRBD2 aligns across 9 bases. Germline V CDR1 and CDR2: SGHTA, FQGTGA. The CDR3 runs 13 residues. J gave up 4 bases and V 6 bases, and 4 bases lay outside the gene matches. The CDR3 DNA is TGTGCCAGCAGTCGTAGCGGGGGATACGAGCAGTACTTC. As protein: CASSRSGGYEQYF.

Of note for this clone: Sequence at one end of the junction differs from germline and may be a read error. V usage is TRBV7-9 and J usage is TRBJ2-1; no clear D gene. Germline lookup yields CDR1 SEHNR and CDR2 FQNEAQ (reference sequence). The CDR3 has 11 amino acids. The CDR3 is CSSSRSNEQFF. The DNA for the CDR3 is TGTTCCAGCAGCCGGTCCAATGAGCAGTTCTTC.

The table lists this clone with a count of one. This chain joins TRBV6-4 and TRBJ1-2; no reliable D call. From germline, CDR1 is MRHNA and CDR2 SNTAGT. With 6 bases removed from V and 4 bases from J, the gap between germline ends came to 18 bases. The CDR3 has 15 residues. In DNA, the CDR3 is TGTGCCAGCAGCCCTCTCGCGCAGAACAGCTATGGCTACACCTTC. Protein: CASSPLAQNSYGYTF.

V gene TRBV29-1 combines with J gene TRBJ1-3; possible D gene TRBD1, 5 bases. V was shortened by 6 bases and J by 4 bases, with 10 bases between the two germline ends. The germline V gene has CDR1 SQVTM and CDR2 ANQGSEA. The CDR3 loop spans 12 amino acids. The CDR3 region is CSVDNGGNTIYF. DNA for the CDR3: TGCAGCGTGGACAATGGGGGAAACACCATATATTTT.

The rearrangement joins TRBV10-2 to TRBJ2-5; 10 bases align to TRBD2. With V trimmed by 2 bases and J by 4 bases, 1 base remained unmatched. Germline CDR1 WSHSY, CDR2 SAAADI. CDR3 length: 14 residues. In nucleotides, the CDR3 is TGCGCCAGCAGTGAGACTAGCGGGATAGAGACCCAGTACTTC. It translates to CASSETSGIETQYF.

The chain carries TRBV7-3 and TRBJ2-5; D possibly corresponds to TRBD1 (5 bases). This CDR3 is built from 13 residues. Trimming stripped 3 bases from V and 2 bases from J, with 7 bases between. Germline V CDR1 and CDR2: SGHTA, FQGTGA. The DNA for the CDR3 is TGTGCCAGCAGCTTTCAGGGACAAGAGACCCAGTACTTC. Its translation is CASSFQGQETQYF.

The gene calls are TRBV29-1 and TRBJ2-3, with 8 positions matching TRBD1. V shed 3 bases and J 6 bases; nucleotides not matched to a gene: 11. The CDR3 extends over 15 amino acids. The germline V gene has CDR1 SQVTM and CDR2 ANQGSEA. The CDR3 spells CSVDPTGARPDTQYF. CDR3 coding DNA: TGCAGCGTTGACCCGACAGGGGCTAGGCCGGATACGCAGTATTTT.

The CDR3 region is CASSTGQKSTDTQYF. The CDR3 nucleotides are TGTGCCAGTAGTACCGGACAGAAGAGCACAGATACGCAGTATTTT. J is TRBJ2-3 and V is TRBV19, with D possibly matching TRBD1 (6 bases). V lost 4 bases to trimming and J lost 0 bases, with 11 bases between them. CDR1 is LNHDA and CDR2 is SQIVND in the germline V gene (reference sequence). This CDR3 has 15 amino acids.

CDR3 sequence reads: CASSDYPEPKQYF. The CDR3 DNA sequence: TGTGCCAGCAGTGATTACCCGGAGCCCAAGCAGTACTTC. The chain employs TRBV6-1 and TRBJ2-7; D is undetermined. Germline CDR1 MNHNS, CDR2 SASEGT. V lost 3 bases, J lost 8 bases, and 14 bases lay in between. This CDR3 is built from 13 residues.

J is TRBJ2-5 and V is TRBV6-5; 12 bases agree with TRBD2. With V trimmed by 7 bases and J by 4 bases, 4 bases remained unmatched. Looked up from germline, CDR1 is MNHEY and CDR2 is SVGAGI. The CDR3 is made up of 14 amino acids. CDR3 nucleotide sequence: TGTGCCAGCAAGCTAGCGGGAGGGGCAGAGACCCAGTACTTC. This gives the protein CASKLAGGAETQYF.

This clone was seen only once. The CDR3 region is CASRGTATPGELFF. CDR3 coding DNA: TGTGCCAGCAGGGGGACAGCTACACCCGGGGAGCTGTTTTTT. V and J are TRBV28 and TRBJ2-2; 7 nucleotides agree with TRBD1. This CDR3 has 14 amino acids. The ends lost 6 bases at V and 6 bases at J; junction bases unmatched: 7. From germline, CDR1 is MDHEN and CDR2 SYDVKM.

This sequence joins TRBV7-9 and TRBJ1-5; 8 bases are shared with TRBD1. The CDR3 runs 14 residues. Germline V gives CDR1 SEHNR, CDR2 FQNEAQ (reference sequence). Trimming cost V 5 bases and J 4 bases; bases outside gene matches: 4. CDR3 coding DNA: TGTGCCAGCAGCCCGGGACAGGAAAATCAGCCCCAGCATTTT. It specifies CASSPGQENQPQHF.

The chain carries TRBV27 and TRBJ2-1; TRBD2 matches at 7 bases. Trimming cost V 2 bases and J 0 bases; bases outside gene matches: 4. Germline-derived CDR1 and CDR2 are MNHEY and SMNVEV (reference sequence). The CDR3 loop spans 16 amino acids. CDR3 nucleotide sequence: TGTGCCAGCAGTTTACTCACTAGCGACTCCTACAATGAGCAGTTCTTC. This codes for CASSLLTSDSYNEQFF.

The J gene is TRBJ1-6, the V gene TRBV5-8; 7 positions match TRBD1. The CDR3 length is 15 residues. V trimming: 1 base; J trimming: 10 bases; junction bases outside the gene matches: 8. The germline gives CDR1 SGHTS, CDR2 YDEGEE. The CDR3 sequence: CASSLKGTVISPLHF. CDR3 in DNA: TGTGCCAGCAGCTTGAAGGGGACAGTTATATCACCCCTCCACTTT.

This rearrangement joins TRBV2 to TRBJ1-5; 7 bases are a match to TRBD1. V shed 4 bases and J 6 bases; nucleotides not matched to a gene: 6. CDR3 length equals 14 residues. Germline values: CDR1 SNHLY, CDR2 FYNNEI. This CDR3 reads CASSGGTAIQPQHF. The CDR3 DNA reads TGTGCCAGCAGTGGGGGGACAGCGATTCAGCCCCAGCATTTT.

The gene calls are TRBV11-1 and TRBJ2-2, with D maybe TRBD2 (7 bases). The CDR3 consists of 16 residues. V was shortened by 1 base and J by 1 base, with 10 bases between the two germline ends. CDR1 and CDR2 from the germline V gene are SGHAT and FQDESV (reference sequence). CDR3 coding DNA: TGTGCCAGCAGCTTAGGGGGGGGCAAGAACACCGGGGAGCTGTTTTTT. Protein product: CASSLGGGKNTGELFF.

The CDR3 loop is CASSVSRDRVYEQYF. CDR3 in DNA: TGTGCCAGCAGCGTTAGCCGGGACAGGGTCTACGAGCAGTACTTC. V usage is TRBV7-2 and J usage is TRBJ2-7, with TRBD1 matching 9 bases. The CDR3 contains 15 residues. V lost 5 bases to trimming and J lost 3 bases; unmatched junction nucleotides: 8. The germline V gene has CDR1 SGHTA and CDR2 FQGNSA.

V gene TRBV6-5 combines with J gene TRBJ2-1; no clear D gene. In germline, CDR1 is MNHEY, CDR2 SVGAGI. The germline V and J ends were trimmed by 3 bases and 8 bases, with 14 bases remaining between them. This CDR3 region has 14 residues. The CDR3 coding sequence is TGTGCCAGCAGTTATGATGATAGATATTATGAGCAGTTCTTC. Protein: CASSYDDRYYEQFF.

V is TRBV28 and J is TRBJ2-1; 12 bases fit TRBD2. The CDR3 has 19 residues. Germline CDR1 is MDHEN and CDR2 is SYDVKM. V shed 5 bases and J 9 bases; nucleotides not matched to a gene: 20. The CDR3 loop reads CASSPRTSGISGIRGEQFF. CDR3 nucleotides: TGTGCCAGCAGTCCGAGGACTAGCGGGATAAGCGGGATACGTGGTGAGCAGTTCTTC.

CDR3 nucleotides: TGTGCCAGCAGTTTAAACCTAGCGGGAGCTGAGCAGTTCTTC. Protein: CASSLNLAGAEQFF. This rearrangement joins TRBV27 to TRBJ2-1, with 10 positions matching TRBD2. CDR1 and CDR2 from the germline V gene are MNHEY and SMNVEV (reference sequence). Trimming removed 2 bases from V and 9 bases from J; junction bases left unmatched: 4. There are 14 residues in the CDR3.

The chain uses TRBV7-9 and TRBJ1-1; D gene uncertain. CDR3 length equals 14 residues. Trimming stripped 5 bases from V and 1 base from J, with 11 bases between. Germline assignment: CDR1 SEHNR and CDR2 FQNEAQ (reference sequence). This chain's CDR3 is CASSTGLSNTEAFF. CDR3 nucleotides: TGTGCCAGCAGCACCGGACTCTCGAACACTGAAGCTTTCTTT.

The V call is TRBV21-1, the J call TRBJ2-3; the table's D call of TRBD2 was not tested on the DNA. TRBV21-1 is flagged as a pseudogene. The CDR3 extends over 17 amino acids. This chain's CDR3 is CASSKDGTSGSTDTQYF. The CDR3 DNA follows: TGTGCCAGCAGCAAAGATGGCACTAGCGGTAGCACAGATACGCAGTATTTT.